These T cell receptor beta chains were read from a single sample in a study of blood T cell repertoires in COVID-19. Assay used: immunoSEQ multiplex PCR; TCRdb lists only in-frame clones, some missing. Of some 75,000 clones listed, about 88% are singletons. The sample taken for sequencing was peripheral blood. The origin of the receptors is an elderly man with COVID-19, enrolled during active disease. CDR3s include the opening cysteine and the closing phenylalanine or tryptophan. Rows may omit the clone size; those that give it use once, few, many or a size class.

clone_size j_call v_call cdr3_aa
NA TRBJ1-5 TRBV28 CASSGLWGQGDQPQHF
many TRBJ2-7 TRBV19 CASSINHRAYEQYF
NA TRBJ2-3 TRBV5-1 CASSLAGGTTDTQYF
NA TRBJ2-7 TRBV7-9 CASSLGQGLDEQYF
few TRBJ1-1 TRBV12-3/TRBV12-4 CASSPNRGAFF
NA TRBJ1-3 TRBV6-1 CASSEQGRTGNTIYF
once TRBJ1-5 TRBV2 CASRRVVNQPQHF
NA TRBJ2-5 TRBV6-1 CASSETLAVETQYF
NA TRBJ1-1 TRBV14 CASSPFDRVRTEAFF
NA TRBJ2-7 TRBV5-6 CASSLEGAEQYF
NA TRBJ2-5 TRBV12-3/TRBV12-4 CASTRGVQETQYF
NA TRBJ2-7 TRBV18 CASSPPTSGGHSYEQYF
once TRBJ1-1 TRBV29-1 CSASTEMNTEAFF
NA TRBJ1-2 TRBV7-2 CASSLRWTGDRYTF
NA TRBJ2-7 TRBV10-3 CATSPGLAYEQYF
few TRBJ1-2 TRBV5-1 CASSPQGGPNYGYTF
NA TRBJ1-4 TRBV6-6 CASSYSTGYEKLFF
NA TRBJ1-3 TRBV5-1 CASSLWQVSVGNTIYF
NA TRBJ1-1 TRBV3-1/TRBV3-2 CASSQSGRSEAFF
NA TRBJ2-5 TRBV6-5 CASSYGTGSLKETQYF
NA TRBJ1-2 TRBV7-8 CASSLGGIRGSNYGYTF
NA TRBJ1-4 TRBV4-1 CASSQDWGQGIGEKLFF
NA TRBJ1-4 TRBV19 CASSVDSINEKLFF
NA TRBJ1-1 TRBV5-6 CASSPTLGAATEAFF
NA TRBJ2-5 TRBV6-5 CASSLTSGEYQETQYF
NA TRBJ1-4 TRBV19 CASSIGPGQGEKLFF
NA TRBJ1-1 TRBV27 CASSLYPRDRRAEAFF
NA TRBJ1-6 TRBV3-1/TRBV3-2 CASSNRGLNSPLHF
NA TRBJ1-2 TRBV7-9 CASSPTGNGGYTF
once TRBJ1-2 TRBV5-1 CASTPWTRNYGYTF
NA TRBJ1-2 TRBV6-5 CASSYALGGTHYGYTF
NA TRBJ2-7 TRBV2 CASSTGTGDHEQYF
NA TRBJ1-1 TRBV6-5 CAGAESTEAFF
NA TRBJ2-7 TRBV11-2 CASSLETGSYEQYF
NA TRBJ2-7 TRBV6-5 CASSPGQGSSYEQYF
NA TRBJ2-2 TRBV19 CASKSTGVDTGELFF
NA TRBJ1-4 TRBV5-1 CASSHRQDEKLFF
NA TRBJ2-3 TRBV7-2 CASSLGARRNTQYF
once TRBJ1-3 TRBV19 CASSIGALGNTIYF
NA TRBJ1-1 TRBV19 CASSIRGADTEAFF
NA TRBJ1-1 TRBV11-1 CASSLSQDVRAFF
once TRBJ1-5 TRBV2 CASGQGGQPQHF
NA TRBJ1-1 TRBV11-3 CASSHRTGPTEAFF
NA TRBJ2-3 TRBV6-4 CASSDYGDSDTQYF
NA TRBJ1-2 TRBV4-2 CASSQTGYGYTF
NA TRBJ1-6 TRBV3-1/TRBV3-2 CASSQIRAGNSPLHF
NA TRBJ2-7 TRBV11-1 CASSVRQSSYEQYF
NA TRBJ1-1 TRBV6-5 CASSSSRARTEAFF
few TRBJ2-1 TRBV7-9 CATPFGTSDEQFF
NA TRBJ2-3 TRBV7-2 CASSLDRVRTDTQYF
NA TRBJ2-5 TRBV2 CASLGGRETQYF
once TRBJ1-6 TRBV10-2 CASSEKRQGSSPLHF
NA TRBJ2-3 TRBV12-3/TRBV12-4 CASSLLRADTQYF
NA TRBJ2-1 TRBV14 CASSLPGGSYFEQFF
NA TRBJ1-4 TRBV14 CASSHRQGATNEKLFF